The sequence of this T cell receptor (beta chain) was determined in a study of Tregs in tolerant kidney transplant recipients. Study-level points and caveats: Tregs expanded with activated donor B cells seemed most donor-specific. Validation in larger populations is needed because few patients were studied.

The length of the CDR3 is 16 residues. Germline CDR1 LNHDA, CDR2 SQIVND (reference sequence). V lost 1 base and J 2 bases, leaving 15 bases between the germline ends. Libraries were prepared by immunoSEQ multiplex PCR; TCRdb keeps only in-frame clonotypes and omits some of them. The data show approximately 100,000 clones, roughly 93% seen once. Unstimulated Tregs (CD4+CD25+CD127-) and CD4+CD25- non-Tregs were sorted from PBMCs. The table lists this clone with a count of one. The antigen remains undetermined. The receptor was derived from a human donor who received a combined kidney and bone marrow transplant. The gene calls are TRBV19 and TRBJ2-7; tentatively, D is TRBD2 (7 bases). Sequenced here: CD4+ T cells from blood, sampled before the transplant. As DNA, the CDR3 is TGTGCCAGTAGTATAGGTTGGCGGGGGCCAACCTACGAGCAGTACTTC. It yields the protein CASSIGWRGPTYEQYF.